This T cell receptor (beta chain) was found in a study of Ad26.COV2.S vaccination and SARS-CoV-2 variants (dated by TCRdb to the early 2020s). At the level of the whole study: The specificity and breadth of SARS-CoV-2-reactive T cell receptors after Ad26.COV2.S vaccination were assessed by TCRbeta repertoire sequencing. The TCR-sequenced set comprised about 30 samples: some 19 Ad26.COV2.S vaccine recipients, 5 placebo recipients and 8 SARS-CoV-2 convalescent individuals. What the study reported, not specific to this receptor: Spike-specific TCR breadth was higher in Ad26.COV2.S recipients than in placebo recipients (P = 0.0014). The authors noted that the TCR breadth and depth analyses may have underestimated total T cell responses. Non-spike TCR breadth was comparable between vaccine and placebo recipients, consistent with the vaccine containing only spike. After vaccination, spike-specific CD8+ and CD4+ T cell responses were reported to show substantial breadth.

The immunoSEQ Assay was the method used to sequence TCRbeta CDR3 regions. After extraction, genomic DNA underwent amplification by bias-controlled multiplex PCR, followed by high-throughput sequencing. The paper's data handling went like this. To quantify the absolute abundance of every unique TCRbeta CDR3 region, sequences were collapsed and filtered. Usable DNA was measured by amplifying reference genes present in all nucleated cells, and TCRbeta template counts were normalized to that usable DNA to estimate T cell fraction. Repertoire TCRs were annotated as SARS-CoV-2-specific when V gene, CDR3 amino acid sequence and J gene were exactly matched to a known reactive TCR set. The reference SARS-CoV-2 TCR set was obtained from MIRA and was filtered for enrichment in COVID-19-positive ImmuneCODE repertoires, whereby public or cross-reactive TCRs were removed. Based on the MIRA antigens, annotated TCRs were further analysed at the level of specific ORF or position within ORF. Depth was the summed frequency of annotated unique rearrangements, while breadth was defined as annotated unique rearrangements over total unique productive rearrangements. Two-sided Wilcoxon rank-sum tests were applied when comparing TCR breadth between groups. TCRdb retrieved this table from immuneACCESS and kept in-frame rearrangements only. Not all clones are present; in checked studies, unresolved V genes account for under half, and no reason is known for the remainder. That table supplies the V and J calls and clone size; D and trimming were determined from the DNA. The sample data list 300,000 to 400,000 clones, and about 90% of these were observed just once. The ten largest clones capture about 3.9% of the sample.

Points on this clone: Its antigen is currently not known. No much larger clonotype is one base removed from it; base qualities were not supplied.

The CDR3 spans 13 residues, from the cysteine through the phenylalanine. The only DNA kept is the CDR3, 39 bases in frame from the first base. Trimming takes 3 bases from V and 7 bases from J, and the germline ends sit 12 bases apart. The germline V gene (reference sequence) sets CDR1 to MNHEY and CDR2 to SMNVEV. Reading the label with the study, this specimen's time point is: individuals recovered from natural SARS-CoV-2 infection. The sequence was collected from a human donor who had recovered from COVID-19. The chain employs TRBV27 and TRBJ1-2; 6 matching bases give a weak D call of TRBD1. Material: peripheral blood, obtained after recovery from COVID-19. The CDR3 loop reads CASSLPGQGGYTF. The bases are TGTGCCAGCAGTTTGCCGGGACAAGGTGGCTACACCTTC.